These T cell receptor beta chains were read from a single sample in a study of T cells after somatic rescue of genetic block. Profiled with immunoSEQ multiplex PCR; TCRdb holds only in-frame clones, not every one. The table includes about 67,000 clones, about 91% detected once. Input material: peripheral blood mononuclear cells (PBMCs). Receptors originate from a man aged 35-49 years. CDR3s include the opening cysteine and the closing phenylalanine or tryptophan. A D gene is named only where the DNA matches it firmly. A clone size is listed for some rows: how often the clone was seen (once, few, many), or a class if it is expanded.

d_call: -; cdr3_length: 12; v_call: TRBV19; clone_size: -; j_call: TRBJ1-1; cdr3_nt: TGTGCCAGTAGTATTCAGCACACTGAAGCTTTCTTT; cdr3_aa: CASSIQHTEAFF
d_call: TRBD1; cdr3_length: 18; v_call: TRBV19; clone_size: -; j_call: TRBJ1-6; cdr3_nt: TGTGCCAGTAGTATAGACGGACAGGGGACAGCCTATAATTCACCCCTCCACTTT; cdr3_aa: CASSIDGQGTAYNSPLHF
d_call: TRBD2; cdr3_length: 13; v_call: TRBV7-2; clone_size: once; j_call: TRBJ2-5; cdr3_nt: TGTGCCAGCAGCCGGGGGGAGAAAGAGACCCAGTACTTC; cdr3_aa: CASSRGEKETQYF
d_call: TRBD2; cdr3_length: 17; v_call: TRBV27; clone_size: -; j_call: TRBJ2-5; cdr3_nt: TGTGCCAGCAGTTTAGGGACTAGCGGGGTCTACCAAGAGACCCAGTACTTC; cdr3_aa: CASSLGTSGVYQETQYF
d_call: -; cdr3_length: 14; v_call: TRBV6-6; clone_size: -; j_call: TRBJ2-2; cdr3_nt: TGTGCCAGCAGTTGGAGTCAGGACACCGGGGAGCTGTTTTTT; cdr3_aa: CASSWSQDTGELFF
d_call: -; cdr3_length: 19; v_call: TRBV7-2; clone_size: -; j_call: TRBJ2-1; cdr3_nt: TGTGCCAGCAGCTTAGAAGGAGTTGTTAGCGCCAGCTCCTACAATGAGCAGTTCTTC; cdr3_aa: CASSLEGVVSASSYNEQFF
d_call: TRBD1; cdr3_length: 15; v_call: TRBV28; clone_size: -; j_call: TRBJ1-5; cdr3_nt: TGTGCCAGCAGTTTATCTGGACAGGGAGGGCAGCCCCAGCATTTT; cdr3_aa: CASSLSGQGGQPQHF
d_call: -; cdr3_length: 13; v_call: TRBV7-6; clone_size: -; j_call: TRBJ1-4; cdr3_nt: TGTGCCAGCAGCCCCAGAAGGGGTGAAAAACTGTTTTTT; cdr3_aa: CASSPRRGEKLFF
d_call: -; cdr3_length: 16; v_call: TRBV18; clone_size: -; j_call: TRBJ2-6; cdr3_nt: TGTGCCAGCTCACTCACGGGGGGCCCTGGGGCCAACGTCCTGACTTTC; cdr3_aa: CASSLTGGPGANVLTF
d_call: -; cdr3_length: 13; v_call: TRBV9; clone_size: -; j_call: TRBJ2-7; cdr3_nt: TGTGCCAGCAGCGTAGGAGCATCCAACGAGCAGTACTTC; cdr3_aa: CASSVGASNEQYF
d_call: -; cdr3_length: 14; v_call: TRBV27; clone_size: -; j_call: TRBJ2-1; cdr3_nt: TGTGCCAGCAGTCATGGGGCAGGGTACAATGAGCAGTTCTTC; cdr3_aa: CASSHGAGYNEQFF
d_call: -; cdr3_length: 14; v_call: TRBV15; clone_size: -; j_call: TRBJ2-5; cdr3_nt: TGTGCCACCAGCAACATCAAGTACCAAGAGACCCAGTACTTC; cdr3_aa: CATSNIKYQETQYF
d_call: TRBD2; cdr3_length: 17; v_call: TRBV4-3; clone_size: -; j_call: TRBJ2-7; cdr3_nt: TGCGCCAGCAGCCAAGATGTGAGGCGGCGGGAGGGGTTCGAGCAGTACTTC; cdr3_aa: CASSQDVRRREGFEQYF
d_call: -; cdr3_length: 14; v_call: TRBV7-9; clone_size: -; j_call: TRBJ2-1; cdr3_nt: TGTGCCAGCGGGGACTGGCCGTCTTACAATGAGCAGTTCTTC; cdr3_aa: CASGDWPSYNEQFF
d_call: -; cdr3_length: 14; v_call: TRBV2; clone_size: -; j_call: TRBJ2-3; cdr3_nt: TGTGCCAGCCAGGGCAGCATCAGCCCAGATACGCAGTATTTT; cdr3_aa: CASQGSISPDTQYF
d_call: TRBD2; cdr3_length: 16; v_call: TRBV7-2; clone_size: -; j_call: TRBJ2-2; cdr3_nt: TGTGCCAGCAGCTTATTTCGCGGGAGGGCCTCCGGGGAGCTGTTTTTT; cdr3_aa: CASSLFRGRASGELFF
d_call: -; cdr3_length: 15; v_call: TRBV14; clone_size: once; j_call: TRBJ1-2; cdr3_nt: TGTGCCAGCAGCCAAGATCTAATACGGTTACGTGGCTACACCTTC; cdr3_aa: CASSQDLIRLRGYTF
d_call: -; cdr3_length: 12; v_call: TRBV9; clone_size: -; j_call: TRBJ2-1; cdr3_nt: TGTGCCAGCAGCGCAGGAGGGAATGAGCAGTTCTTC; cdr3_aa: CASSAGGNEQFF
d_call: TRBD1; cdr3_length: 12; v_call: TRBV29-1; clone_size: -; j_call: TRBJ1-2; cdr3_nt: TGCAGCGTTAGGACAGGGGACTATGGCTACACCTTC; cdr3_aa: CSVRTGDYGYTF
d_call: TRBD2; cdr3_length: 14; v_call: TRBV6-4; clone_size: -; j_call: TRBJ2-2; cdr3_nt: TGTGCCAGCAGTGAGCGGGGGGACACCGGGGAGCTGTTTTTT; cdr3_aa: CASSERGDTGELFF
d_call: -; cdr3_length: 11; v_call: TRBV29-1; clone_size: -; j_call: TRBJ2-1; cdr3_nt: TGCAGCGGAGGTAGCCGCAATGAGCAGTTCTTC; cdr3_aa: CSGGSRNEQFF
d_call: TRBD1; cdr3_length: 14; v_call: TRBV19; clone_size: -; j_call: TRBJ1-5; cdr3_nt: TGTGCCAGTAGTATAGGACAGGGGGCGCGACCCCAGCATTTT; cdr3_aa: CASSIGQGARPQHF
d_call: TRBD2; cdr3_length: 15; v_call: TRBV2; clone_size: -; j_call: TRBJ2-3; cdr3_nt: TGTGCCAGCGCTAGCGGGGGGGCCGGCACAGATACGCAGTATTTT; cdr3_aa: CASASGGAGTDTQYF
d_call: TRBD2; cdr3_length: 14; v_call: TRBV7-2; clone_size: -; j_call: TRBJ2-5; cdr3_nt: TGTGCCAGCAGCGCGGGACTAGCGGAAGAGACCCAGTACTTC; cdr3_aa: CASSAGLAEETQYF
d_call: TRBD2; cdr3_length: 14; v_call: TRBV25-1; clone_size: -; j_call: TRBJ2-3; cdr3_nt: TGTGCCAGCAGTGTGGCGGGAGGGACAGATACGCAGTATTTT; cdr3_aa: CASSVAGGTDTQYF
d_call: TRBD1; cdr3_length: 13; v_call: TRBV7-9; clone_size: -; j_call: TRBJ1-1; cdr3_nt: TGTGCCAGCAGCCAGGGACAGGGGGCTGAAGCTTTCTTT; cdr3_aa: CASSQGQGAEAFF
d_call: -; cdr3_length: 15; v_call: TRBV19; clone_size: -; j_call: TRBJ2-1; cdr3_nt: TGTGCCAGTAGTTTCCCTGGGGCAGCCTACAATGAGCAGTTCTTC; cdr3_aa: CASSFPGAAYNEQFF
d_call: -; cdr3_length: 16; v_call: TRBV21-1; clone_size: -; j_call: TRBJ1-5; cdr3_nt: TGTGCCAGCAGCGAACAGGGGGCAGGGAGCAATCAGCCCCAGCATTTT; cdr3_aa: CASSEQGAGSNQPQHF
d_call: TRBD1; cdr3_length: 12; v_call: TRBV9; clone_size: -; j_call: TRBJ2-7; cdr3_nt: TGTGCCAGCAGCACAGGGGTGGGCGAGCAGTACTTC; cdr3_aa: CASSTGVGEQYF
d_call: -; cdr3_length: 14; v_call: TRBV11-3; clone_size: -; j_call: TRBJ2-3; cdr3_nt: TGTGCCAGCAGCTTATACAGGGAGGGAGATACGCAGTATTTT; cdr3_aa: CASSLYREGDTQYF
d_call: -; cdr3_length: 17; v_call: TRBV10-1; clone_size: -; j_call: TRBJ2-7; cdr3_nt: TGCGCCAGCGCCGAGGGCCCCGTGGGGCAGGGCCGCTACGAGCAGTACTTC; cdr3_aa: CASAEGPVGQGRYEQYF
d_call: TRBD1; cdr3_length: 14; v_call: TRBV2; clone_size: -; j_call: TRBJ1-2; cdr3_nt: TGTGCCAGCAGGAGTGGACAGGGGGACTATGGCTACACCTTC; cdr3_aa: CASRSGQGDYGYTF
d_call: -; cdr3_length: 13; v_call: TRBV30; clone_size: medium-sized; j_call: TRBJ1-1; cdr3_nt: TGTGCCTGGAGTGTAATGGGGTCAGTTGAAGCTTTCTTT; cdr3_aa: CAWSVMGSVEAFF
d_call: -; cdr3_length: 13; v_call: TRBV30; clone_size: -; j_call: TRBJ1-2; cdr3_nt: TGTGCCTGGAGTGTCGCCCAGAACTATGGCTACACCTTC; cdr3_aa: CAWSVAQNYGYTF
d_call: -; cdr3_length: 15; v_call: TRBV28; clone_size: -; j_call: TRBJ2-7; cdr3_nt: TGTGCCAGCAGTTTACGGCGGATTCCCACCTACGAGCAGTACTTC; cdr3_aa: CASSLRRIPTYEQYF
d_call: -; cdr3_length: 16; v_call: TRBV5-4; clone_size: -; j_call: TRBJ1-1; cdr3_nt: TGTGCCAGCAGCCCCGAGTCTGGGGGGTTGAACACTGAAGCTTTCTTT; cdr3_aa: CASSPESGGLNTEAFF
d_call: -; cdr3_length: 15; v_call: TRBV21-1; clone_size: once; j_call: TRBJ2-1; cdr3_nt: TGTGCCAGCAGCGTCGGTGGGCGGGGTTACAATGAGCAGTTCTTC; cdr3_aa: CASSVGGRGYNEQFF
d_call: -; cdr3_length: 16; v_call: TRBV7-6; clone_size: -; j_call: TRBJ2-1; cdr3_nt: TGTGCCAGCAGCTTAGCGTGGCGGCGGGGTTGGAATGAGCAGTTCTTC; cdr3_aa: CASSLAWRRGWNEQFF
d_call: -; cdr3_length: 12; v_call: TRBV29-1; clone_size: -; j_call: TRBJ1-1; cdr3_nt: TGCAGCGTTGCAGCCGGGAACACTGAAGCTTTCTTT; cdr3_aa: CSVAAGNTEAFF
d_call: -; cdr3_length: 11; v_call: TRBV20-1; clone_size: -; j_call: TRBJ2-5; cdr3_nt: TGCAGTGCCGCTAGCCAAGAGACCCAGTACTTC; cdr3_aa: CSAASQETQYF
d_call: TRBD1; cdr3_length: 13; v_call: TRBV6-1; clone_size: -; j_call: TRBJ2-7; cdr3_nt: TGTGCCAGCAGTGCCGGGACAGGCTACGAGCAGTACTTC; cdr3_aa: CASSAGTGYEQYF
d_call: TRBD2; cdr3_length: 15; v_call: TRBV5-1; clone_size: -; j_call: TRBJ2-7; cdr3_nt: TGCGCCAGCAGACTCACTAGCGTATCAGCCTACGAGCAGTACTTC; cdr3_aa: CASRLTSVSAYEQYF
d_call: TRBD1; cdr3_length: 16; v_call: TRBV11-2; clone_size: once; j_call: TRBJ1-6; cdr3_nt: TGTGCCAGCAGCTCGTTCGGACAGGACTATAATTCACCCCTCCACTTT; cdr3_aa: CASSSFGQDYNSPLHF
d_call: -; cdr3_length: 14; v_call: TRBV7-2; clone_size: -; j_call: TRBJ2-1; cdr3_nt: TGTGCCAGCAGCTTAGTTAGCGAGTACAATGAGCAGTTCTTC; cdr3_aa: CASSLVSEYNEQFF
d_call: -; cdr3_length: 14; v_call: TRBV10-3; clone_size: -; j_call: TRBJ1-4; cdr3_nt: TGTGCCATCAGTGAGAGAGACAGCGATGAAAAACTGTTTTTT; cdr3_aa: CAISERDSDEKLFF
d_call: -; cdr3_length: 13; v_call: TRBV15; clone_size: -; j_call: TRBJ2-3; cdr3_nt: TGTGCCACCAGCCTCAATAAAGTGTATACGCAGTATTTT; cdr3_aa: CATSLNKVYTQYF
d_call: -; cdr3_length: 15; v_call: TRBV27; clone_size: once; j_call: TRBJ2-7; cdr3_nt: TGTGCCAGCAGTTTAAGATCAGGGATCCCGTACGAGCAGTACTTC; cdr3_aa: CASSLRSGIPYEQYF
d_call: -; cdr3_length: 13; v_call: TRBV4-1; clone_size: -; j_call: TRBJ1-4; cdr3_nt: TGCGCCAGCAGCCTCGGACAGTATGAAAAACTGTTTTTT; cdr3_aa: CASSLGQYEKLFF
d_call: -; cdr3_length: 15; v_call: TRBV6-6; clone_size: -; j_call: TRBJ1-5; cdr3_nt: TGTGCCAGCAGTTACTTAGGACTTGGGGATCAGCCCCAGCATTTT; cdr3_aa: CASSYLGLGDQPQHF
d_call: -; cdr3_length: 15; v_call: TRBV2; clone_size: few; j_call: TRBJ2-7; cdr3_nt: TGTGCCAGCAGTCTCTCCGGGATCAGCTCCTACGAGCAGTACTTC; cdr3_aa: CASSLSGISSYEQYF
d_call: -; cdr3_length: 13; v_call: TRBV10-1; clone_size: -; j_call: TRBJ2-1; cdr3_nt: TGCGCCAGCAGTGAGACGAACGGTAATGAGCAGTTCTTC; cdr3_aa: CASSETNGNEQFF
d_call: -; cdr3_length: 17; v_call: TRBV28; clone_size: -; j_call: TRBJ2-2; cdr3_nt: TGTGCCAGCAGACCGAAACCGGGACTGGCGAACACCGGGGAGCTGTTTTTT; cdr3_aa: CASRPKPGLANTGELFF
d_call: -; cdr3_length: 16; v_call: TRBV19; clone_size: -; j_call: TRBJ2-2; cdr3_nt: TGTGCCAGTAGTAGGGACGGCTACCCGAACACCGGGGAGCTGTTTTTT; cdr3_aa: CASSRDGYPNTGELFF
d_call: -; cdr3_length: 14; v_call: TRBV6-1; clone_size: -; j_call: TRBJ2-7; cdr3_nt: TGTGCCAGCACCCAACGGGCGGGACCCTACGAGCAGTACTTC; cdr3_aa: CASTQRAGPYEQYF
d_call: -; cdr3_length: 13; v_call: TRBV7-6; clone_size: -; j_call: TRBJ1-4; cdr3_nt: TGTGCCAGCAGCTTAGCCGGGGGACGAAAACTGTTTTTT; cdr3_aa: CASSLAGGRKLFF
d_call: -; cdr3_length: 14; v_call: TRBV21-1; clone_size: -; j_call: TRBJ2-7; cdr3_nt: TGTGCCAGCAGGGTAGCGGGGGGCCCCTACGAGCAGTACTTC; cdr3_aa: CASRVAGGPYEQYF
d_call: TRBD1; cdr3_length: 14; v_call: TRBV12-5; clone_size: -; j_call: TRBJ1-1; cdr3_nt: TGTGCTAGTGGTACAGGGGTTCTCGACACTGAAGCTTTCTTT; cdr3_aa: CASGTGVLDTEAFF